The clone carrying this T cell receptor (beta chain) appeared a single time. Its target is not known. These data come from a study of shared clonotypes between healthy human individuals. Study-wide context: CD4 naive cells filled three plates per donor, CD4 memory three, CD8 naive two and CD8 memory one. General observations from the study: Clonotypes that were shared across four donors made up 4.5% to 5% of naive CD4 clonotypes.

The table came from immunoSEQ multiplex PCR; TCRdb's copy has only in-frame clones and leaves some out. The table includes 2 million to 2.5 million clones, just under 95% detected once. CDR1 is SGDLS, CDR2 YYNGEE, per germline. After removal of 4 bases from V and 3 bases from J, the junction contained 10 bases not matched to a gene. The CDR3 consists of 16 residues. The specimen was naive CD4+ T cells from PBMCs. Subset specified: CD45RA+ positively selected. The clonotype originates from a man younger than 35 in good health. Some clones in this sample may be carry-over from other donors' samples. The gene calls are TRBV9 and TRBJ2-1; 7 nucleotides match TRBD1. The CDR3 loop is CASSSRKGALYNEQFF. In DNA, the CDR3 is TGTGCCAGCAGCTCAAGGAAGGGGGCCCTCTACAATGAGCAGTTCTTC.